The 14 T cell receptor beta chains presented below share a single source sample, sequenced in a study of T cells expressing NK-cell markers. TCRdb processed the 5' RACE reads again and assigns one entry to each CDR3 protein, with no DNA. This sample's table has about 550,000 distinct CDR3 sequences. The material sequenced was blood T cells: a sorted CD56 or NKG2C T cell subset, CD4+ or CD8+ T cells, or bulk PBMC T cells (not recorded which). The receptors originated from a man younger than 35 in good health.

The chain recombines TRBV20-1 with TRBJ2-7; there is no DNA to check the TCRdb D call of TRBD1. The germline CDR1 and CDR2 sequences are DFQATT and SNEGSKA (reference sequence). CDR3 length: 14 amino acids. The chain's CDR3 is CSASDTYRTGAGYF.

The V gene is TRBV20-1, the J gene TRBJ2-1; TCRdb's D gene call, TRBD2, goes unchecked for lack of DNA. From germline, CDR1 is DFQATT and CDR2 SNEGSKA (reference sequence). The CDR3 runs to 16 residues. The CDR3 is CSAPVVGLAAYNEQFF.

The chain is built from TRBV25-1 and TRBJ1-6; as DNA is missing, the TRBD1 call by TCRdb cannot be tested. Germline V gene lookup returns CDR1 MGHDK and CDR2 SYGVNS. The CDR3 extends over 14 amino acids. The CDR3 sequence: CASSWDGANSPLHF.

V is TRBV12-3 or TRBV12-4 and J is TRBJ2-2; without DNA, the TCRdb call of TRBD1 cannot be checked. The CDR3 runs 14 residues. The CDR3 loop is CASSRQGFTGELFF.

The V and J genes are TRBV11-1 and TRBJ2-1; without DNA, the TCRdb call of TRBD2 cannot be checked. The CDR3 length is 15 residues. The V gene's germline CDR1 is SGHAT and CDR2 FQDESV (reference sequence). The CDR3 loop is CASSLESLGPARIFF.

The chain has TRBV7-3 and TRBJ2-3; TCRdb gives TRBD2 as the D gene, but with no DNA this cannot be confirmed. The CDR3 contains 16 residues. Germline V gene sequence: CDR1 SGHTA, CDR2 FQGTGA. CDR3 in amino acids: CASSLIGGFLGDTQYF. Variable domain in full (rest from reference TRBV7-3 and TRBJ2-3): GAGVSQTPSNKVTEKGKYVELRCDPISGHTALYWYRQSLGQGPEFLIYFQGTGAADDSGLPNDRFFAVRPEGSVSTLKIQRTERGDSAVYLCASSLIGGFLGDTQYFGPGTRLTVL.

The chain carries TRBV11-3 and TRBJ2-1; TCRdb gives TRBD2 as the D gene, but with no DNA this cannot be confirmed. Germline assignment: CDR1 SGHNT and CDR2 YENEEA. The CDR3 runs 15 residues. CDR3 residues: CASSLGGLAGDEQFF.

V usage is TRBV4-2 and J usage is TRBJ2-2; TCRdb selects TRBD2, and the lack of DNA leaves this call unchecked. The CDR3 covers 18 residues. Germline V CDR1 and CDR2: LGHNA, YNFKEQ. CDR3 amino acids: CASSQVPRTSGTTGELFF.

The CDR3 spells CASSFRQTSSGELFF. The chain is built from TRBV7-8 and TRBJ2-2. The CDR3 has 15 residues. Germline V gene lookup returns CDR1 SGHVS and CDR2 FQNEAQ.

This chain uses TRBV4-2 with TRBJ2-1; checking the TCRdb D call of TRBD2 is not possible without DNA. The length of the CDR3 is 16 residues. CDR1 and CDR2 from the germline V gene are LGHNA and YNFKEQ. This CDR3 reads CASSFAGTSGSNEQFF.

J is TRBJ2-1 and V is TRBV18. Germline-derived CDR1 and CDR2 are KGHSH and LQKENI. The CDR3 contains 12 residues. The CDR3 reads CASTQGHNEQFF.

The chain employs TRBV14 and TRBJ2-3. The germline V gene encodes CDR1 SGHDN and CDR2 FVKESK. The CDR3 is 13 residues long. The CDR3 is CASSQALSDTQYF.

The rearrangement joins TRBV5-1 to TRBJ2-3; TCRdb lists TRBD2, though no DNA is available to test this call. The CDR3 has 19 amino acids. Per the germline V gene, CDR1 is SGHRS and CDR2 is YFSETQ. The CDR3 reads CASSPGQTFGGRGADTQYF.

The rearrangement links TRBV3-1 to TRBJ2-1; TCRdb selects TRBD1, and the lack of DNA leaves this call unchecked. This CDR3 region has 14 residues. Per the germline V gene, CDR1 is LGHDT and CDR2 is YNNKEL (reference sequence). The CDR3 is CASSPTDRGAEQFF.